This TCR beta chain was found in a study of CD8 T cells in ankylosing spondylitis. Each CDR3 protein gets one entry after TCRdb re-called the 5' RACE reads with MiXCR. The sample has 39,000 or so distinct CDR3 sequences, around a tenth seen once. Looked up from germline, CDR1 is SQVTM and CDR2 is ANQGSEA. This CDR3 is built from 13 residues. With 4 bases removed from V and 4 bases from J, the gap between germline ends came to 11 bases. Sequenced: blood, either unsorted or a sorted T cell fraction (not recorded which). This sequence was found in a male donor with ankylosing spondylitis or in good health (not recorded which). The chain uses TRBV29-1 and TRBJ1-5, with D perhaps matching TRBD1 (5 bases). The CDR3, as DNA: TGCAGCGTTGGGCCCGGGGGAAATCAGCCCCAGCATTTT. Amino acid sequence: CSVGPGGNQPQHF.